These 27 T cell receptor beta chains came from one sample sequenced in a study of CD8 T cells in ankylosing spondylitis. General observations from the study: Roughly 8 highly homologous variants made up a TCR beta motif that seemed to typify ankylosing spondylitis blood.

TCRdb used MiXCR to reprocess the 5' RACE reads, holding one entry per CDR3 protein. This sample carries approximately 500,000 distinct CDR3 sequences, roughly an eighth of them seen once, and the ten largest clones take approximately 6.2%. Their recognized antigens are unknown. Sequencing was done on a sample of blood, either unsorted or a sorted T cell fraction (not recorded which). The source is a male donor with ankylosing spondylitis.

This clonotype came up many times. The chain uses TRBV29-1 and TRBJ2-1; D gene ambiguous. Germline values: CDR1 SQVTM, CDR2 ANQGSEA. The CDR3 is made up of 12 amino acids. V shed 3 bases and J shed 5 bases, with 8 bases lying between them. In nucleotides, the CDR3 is TGCAGCGTTGATATATCGGACAATGAGCAGTTCTTC. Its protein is CSVDISDNEQFF.

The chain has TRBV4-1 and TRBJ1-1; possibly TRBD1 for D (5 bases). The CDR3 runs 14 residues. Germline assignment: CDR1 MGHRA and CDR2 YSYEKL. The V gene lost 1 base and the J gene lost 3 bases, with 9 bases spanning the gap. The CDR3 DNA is TGCGCCAGCAGCCAAGCGAGGGGTTACACTGAAGCTTTCTTT. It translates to CASSQARGYTEAFF.

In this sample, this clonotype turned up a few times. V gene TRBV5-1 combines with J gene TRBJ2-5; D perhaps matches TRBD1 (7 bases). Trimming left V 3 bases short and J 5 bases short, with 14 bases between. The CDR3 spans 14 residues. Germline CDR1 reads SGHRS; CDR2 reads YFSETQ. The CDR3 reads CASSWGDSQETQYF. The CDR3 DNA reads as TGCGCCAGCAGCTGGGGGGACAGCCAGGAGACCCAGTACTTC.

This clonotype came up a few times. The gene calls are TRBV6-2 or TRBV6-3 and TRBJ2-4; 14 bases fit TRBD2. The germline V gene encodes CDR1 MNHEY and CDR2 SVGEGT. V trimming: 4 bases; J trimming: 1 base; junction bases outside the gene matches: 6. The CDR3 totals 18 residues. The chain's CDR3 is CASSSGLAGDGAKNIQYF. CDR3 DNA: TGTGCCAGCAGTTCGGGACTAGCGGGAGATGGGGCCAAAAACATTCAGTACTTC.

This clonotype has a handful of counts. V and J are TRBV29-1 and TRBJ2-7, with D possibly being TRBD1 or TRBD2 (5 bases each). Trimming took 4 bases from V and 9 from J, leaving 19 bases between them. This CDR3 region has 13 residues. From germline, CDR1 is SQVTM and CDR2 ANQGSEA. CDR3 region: CSVARDPTGVQYF. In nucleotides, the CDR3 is TGCAGCGTTGCTAGGGACCCCACTGGTGTGCAGTACTTC.

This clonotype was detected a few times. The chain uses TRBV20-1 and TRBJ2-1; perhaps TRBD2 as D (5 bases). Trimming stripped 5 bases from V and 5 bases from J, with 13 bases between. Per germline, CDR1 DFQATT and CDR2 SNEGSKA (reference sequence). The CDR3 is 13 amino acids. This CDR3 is CSAFLSGNNEQFF. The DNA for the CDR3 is TGCAGTGCTTTTCTCTCGGGGAACAATGAGCAGTTCTTC.

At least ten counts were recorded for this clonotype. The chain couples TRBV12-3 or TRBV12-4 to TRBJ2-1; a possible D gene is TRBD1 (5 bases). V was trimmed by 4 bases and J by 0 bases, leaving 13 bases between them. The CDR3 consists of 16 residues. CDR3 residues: CASSSRTPSSYNEQFF. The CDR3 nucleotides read TGTGCCAGCAGTTCCCGGACACCGAGCTCCTACAATGAGCAGTTCTTC.

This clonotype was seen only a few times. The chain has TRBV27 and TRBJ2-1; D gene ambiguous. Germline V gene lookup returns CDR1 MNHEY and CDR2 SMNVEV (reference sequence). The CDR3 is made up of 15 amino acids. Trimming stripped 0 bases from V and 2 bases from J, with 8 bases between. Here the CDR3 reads CASSLSVAPYNEQFF. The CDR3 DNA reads TGTGCCAGCAGTTTATCCGTAGCTCCCTACAATGAGCAGTTCTTC.

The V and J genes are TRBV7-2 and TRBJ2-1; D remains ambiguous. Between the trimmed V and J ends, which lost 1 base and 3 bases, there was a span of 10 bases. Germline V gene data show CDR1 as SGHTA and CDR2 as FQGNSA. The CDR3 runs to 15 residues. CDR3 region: CASSLGIGIYNEQFF. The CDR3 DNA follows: TGTGCCAGCAGCTTAGGTATTGGGATCTACAATGAGCAGTTCTTC.

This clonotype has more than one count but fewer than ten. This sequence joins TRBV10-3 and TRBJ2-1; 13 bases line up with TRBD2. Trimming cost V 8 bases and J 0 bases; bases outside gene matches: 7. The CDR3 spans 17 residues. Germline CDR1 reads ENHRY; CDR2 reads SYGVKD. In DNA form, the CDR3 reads TGTGCCATCGCCCGGACTAGCGGGGGAAGCTCCTACAATGAGCAGTTCTTC. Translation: CAIARTSGGSSYNEQFF.

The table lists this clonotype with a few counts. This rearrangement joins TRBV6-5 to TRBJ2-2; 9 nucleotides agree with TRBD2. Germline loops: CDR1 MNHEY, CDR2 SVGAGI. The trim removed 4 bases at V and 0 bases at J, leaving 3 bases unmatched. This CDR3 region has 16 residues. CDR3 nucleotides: TGTGCCAGCAGTTCTAGCGGGGCTACGAACACCGGGGAGCTGTTTTTT. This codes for CASSSSGATNTGELFF.

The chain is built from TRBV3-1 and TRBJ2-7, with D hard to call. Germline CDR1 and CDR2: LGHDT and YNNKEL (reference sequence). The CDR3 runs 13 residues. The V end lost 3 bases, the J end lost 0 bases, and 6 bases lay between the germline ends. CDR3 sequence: CASSQTDSYEQYF. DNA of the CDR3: TGTGCCAGCAGCCAGACTGACTCCTACGAGCAGTACTTC.

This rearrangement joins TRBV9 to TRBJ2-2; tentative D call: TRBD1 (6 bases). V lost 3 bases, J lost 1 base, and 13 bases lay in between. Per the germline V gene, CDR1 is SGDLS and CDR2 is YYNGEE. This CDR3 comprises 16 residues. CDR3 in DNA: TGTGCCAGCAGCGCCCCGGGACATCAGAACACCGGGGAGCTGTTTTTT. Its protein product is CASSAPGHQNTGELFF.

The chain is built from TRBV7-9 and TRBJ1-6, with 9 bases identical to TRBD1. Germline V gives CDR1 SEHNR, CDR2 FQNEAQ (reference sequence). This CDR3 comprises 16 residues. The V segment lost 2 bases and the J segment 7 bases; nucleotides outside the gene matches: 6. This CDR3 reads CASSLISGTGNSPLHF. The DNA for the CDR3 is TGTGCCAGCAGCTTAATATCCGGGACAGGGAATTCACCCCTCCACTTT. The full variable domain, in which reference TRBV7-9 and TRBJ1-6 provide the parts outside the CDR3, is DTGVSQNPRHKITKRGQNVTFRCDPISEHNRLYWYRQTLGQGPEFLTYFQNEAQLEKSRLLSDRFSAERPKGSFSTLEIQRTEQGDSAMYLCASSLISGTGNSPLHFGNGTRLTVT.

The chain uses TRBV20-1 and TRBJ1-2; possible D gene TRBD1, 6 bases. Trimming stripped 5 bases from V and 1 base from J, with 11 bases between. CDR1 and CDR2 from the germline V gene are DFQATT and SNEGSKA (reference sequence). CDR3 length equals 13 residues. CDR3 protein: CSARQGYNYGYTF. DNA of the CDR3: TGCAGTGCTCGTCAGGGGTATAACTATGGCTACACCTTC.

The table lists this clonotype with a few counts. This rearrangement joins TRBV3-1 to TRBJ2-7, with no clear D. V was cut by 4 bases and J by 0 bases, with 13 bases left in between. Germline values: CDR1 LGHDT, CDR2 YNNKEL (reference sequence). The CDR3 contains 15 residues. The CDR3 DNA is TGTGCCAGCAGCCCGCCGGGTCCGAGCTCCTACGAGCAGTACGTC. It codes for CASSPPGPSSYEQYV.

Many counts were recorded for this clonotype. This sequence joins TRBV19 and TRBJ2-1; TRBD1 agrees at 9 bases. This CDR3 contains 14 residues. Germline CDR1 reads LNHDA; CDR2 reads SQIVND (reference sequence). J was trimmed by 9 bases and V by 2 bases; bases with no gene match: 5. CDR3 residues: CASSISGTGTEQFF. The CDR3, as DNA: TGTGCCAGTAGTATATCCGGGACAGGGACTGAGCAGTTCTTC. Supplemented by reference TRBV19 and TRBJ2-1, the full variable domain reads DGGITQSPKYLFRKEGQNVTLSCEQNLNHDAMYWYRQDPGQGLRLIYYSQIVNDFQKGDIAEGYSVSREKKESFPLTVTSAQKNPTAFYLCASSISGTGTEQFFGPGTRLTVL.

CDR3 in DNA: TGTGCCAGCAGAGTGGGACTAGCGGGGGCGGATGAGCAGTTCTTC. It translates to CASRVGLAGADEQFF. This chain uses TRBV2 with TRBJ2-1, with 14 bases matching TRBD2. Germline CDR1 reads SNHLY; CDR2 reads FYNNEI. This CDR3 spans 15 amino acids. J gave up 8 bases and V 6 bases, and 6 bases lay outside the gene matches. The full variable domain, with the rest looked up from reference TRBV2 and TRBJ2-1, is EPEVTQTPSHQVTQMGQEVILRCVPISNHLYFYWYRQILGQKVEFLVSFYNNEISEKSEIFDDQFSVERPDGSNFTLKIRSTKLEDSAMYFCASRVGLAGADEQFFGPGTRLTVL.

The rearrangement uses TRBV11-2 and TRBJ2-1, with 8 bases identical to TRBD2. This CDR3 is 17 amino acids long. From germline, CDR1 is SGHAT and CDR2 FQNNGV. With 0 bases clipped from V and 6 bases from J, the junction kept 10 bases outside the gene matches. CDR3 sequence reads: CASSLEFLAGRLNEQFF. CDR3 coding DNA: TGTGCCAGCAGCTTAGAGTTCCTAGCGGGCAGACTCAATGAGCAGTTCTTC.

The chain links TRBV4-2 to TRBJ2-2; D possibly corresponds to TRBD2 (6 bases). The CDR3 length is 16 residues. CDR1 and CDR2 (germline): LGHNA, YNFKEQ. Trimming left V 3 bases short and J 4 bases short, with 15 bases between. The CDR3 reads CASSHVSGGGTGELFF. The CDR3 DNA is TGTGCCAGCAGCCACGTTAGCGGAGGTGGCACCGGGGAGCTGTTTTTT.

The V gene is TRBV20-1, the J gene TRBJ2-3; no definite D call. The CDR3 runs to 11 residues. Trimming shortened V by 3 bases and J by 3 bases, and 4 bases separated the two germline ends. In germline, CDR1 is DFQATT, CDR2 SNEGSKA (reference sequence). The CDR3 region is CSASKTDTQYF. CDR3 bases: TGCAGTGCTAGCAAAACAGATACGCAGTATTTT.

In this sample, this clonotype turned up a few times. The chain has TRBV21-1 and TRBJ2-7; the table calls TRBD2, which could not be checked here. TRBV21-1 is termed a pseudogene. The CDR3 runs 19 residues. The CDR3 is CASSNGDRETASGNYEQYF. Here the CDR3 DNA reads TGTGCCAGCAGCAACGGTGATCGCGAGACGGCTAGCGGAAACTACGAGCAGTACTTC.

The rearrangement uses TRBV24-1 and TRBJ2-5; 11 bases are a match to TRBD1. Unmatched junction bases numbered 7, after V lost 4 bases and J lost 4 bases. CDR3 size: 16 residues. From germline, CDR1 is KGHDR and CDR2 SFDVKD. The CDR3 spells CATSEEPGTGGETQYF. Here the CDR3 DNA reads TGTGCCACCAGTGAGGAACCCGGGACAGGGGGAGAGACCCAGTACTTC.

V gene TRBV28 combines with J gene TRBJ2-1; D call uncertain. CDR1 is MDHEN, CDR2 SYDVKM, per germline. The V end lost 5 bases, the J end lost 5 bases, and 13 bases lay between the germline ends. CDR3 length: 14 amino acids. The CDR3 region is CASSLRATHNEQFF. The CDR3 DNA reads TGTGCCAGCAGTCTTAGGGCCACACACAATGAGCAGTTCTTC. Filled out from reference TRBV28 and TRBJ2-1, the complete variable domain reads DVKVTQSSRYLVKRTGEKVFLECVQDMDHENMFWYRQDPGLGLRLIYFSYDVKMKEKGDIPEGYSVSREKKERFSLILESASTNQTSMYLCASSLRATHNEQFFGPGTRLTVL.

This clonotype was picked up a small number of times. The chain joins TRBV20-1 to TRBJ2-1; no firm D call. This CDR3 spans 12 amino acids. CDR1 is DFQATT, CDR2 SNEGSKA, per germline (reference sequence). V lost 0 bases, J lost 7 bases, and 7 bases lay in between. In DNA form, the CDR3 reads TGCAGTGCTAGAGATGATTGGAATGAGCAGTTCTTC. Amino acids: CSARDDWNEQFF.

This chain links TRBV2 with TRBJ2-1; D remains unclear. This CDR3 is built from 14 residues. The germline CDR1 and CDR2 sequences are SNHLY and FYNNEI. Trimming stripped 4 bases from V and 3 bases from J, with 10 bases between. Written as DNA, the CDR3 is TGTGCCAGCAGTGCATACACCGGCTACAATGAGCAGTTCTTC. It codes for CASSAYTGYNEQFF. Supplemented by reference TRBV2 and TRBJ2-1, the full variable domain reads EPEVTQTPSHQVTQMGQEVILRCVPISNHLYFYWYRQILGQKVEFLVSFYNNEISEKSEIFDDQFSVERPDGSNFTLKIRSTKLEDSAMYFCASSAYTGYNEQFFGPGTRLTVL.

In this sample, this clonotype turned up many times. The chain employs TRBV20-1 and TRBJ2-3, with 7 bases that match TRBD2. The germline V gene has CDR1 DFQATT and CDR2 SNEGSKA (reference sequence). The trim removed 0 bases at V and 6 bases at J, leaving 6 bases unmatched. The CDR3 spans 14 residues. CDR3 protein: CSARDFDGRDTQYF. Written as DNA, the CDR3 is TGCAGTGCTAGAGATTTTGACGGGAGGGATACGCAGTATTTT.